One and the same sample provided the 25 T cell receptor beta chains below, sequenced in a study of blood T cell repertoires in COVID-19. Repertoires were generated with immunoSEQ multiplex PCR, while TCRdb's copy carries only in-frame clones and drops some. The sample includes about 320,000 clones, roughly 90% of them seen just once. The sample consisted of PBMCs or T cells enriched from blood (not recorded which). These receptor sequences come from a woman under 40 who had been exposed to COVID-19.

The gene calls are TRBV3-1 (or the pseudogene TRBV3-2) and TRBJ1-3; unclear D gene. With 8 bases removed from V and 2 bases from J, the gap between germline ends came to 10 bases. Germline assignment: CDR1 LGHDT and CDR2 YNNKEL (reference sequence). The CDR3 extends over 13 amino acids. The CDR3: CASRNSPGNTIYF. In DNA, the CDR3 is TGTGCCAGCCGGAATAGCCCTGGAAACACCATATATTTT.

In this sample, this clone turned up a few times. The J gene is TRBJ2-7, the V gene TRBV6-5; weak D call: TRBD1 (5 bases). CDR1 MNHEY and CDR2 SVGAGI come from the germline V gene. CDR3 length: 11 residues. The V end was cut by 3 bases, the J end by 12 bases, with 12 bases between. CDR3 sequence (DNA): TGTGCCAGCAGTTATCAGGGCGACTGGTACTTC. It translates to CASSYQGDWYF.

For the CDR3, the DNA is TGTGCCAGCAGTCCAGGGATCAACACTGAAGCTTTCTTT. This sequence encodes CASSPGINTEAFF. The V and J genes are TRBV14 and TRBJ1-1; D perhaps matches TRBD1 (5 bases). The CDR3 sequence is 13 residues long. V was cut by 6 bases and J by 2 bases, with 10 bases left in between. Germline V lookup: CDR1 SGHDN, CDR2 FVKESK.

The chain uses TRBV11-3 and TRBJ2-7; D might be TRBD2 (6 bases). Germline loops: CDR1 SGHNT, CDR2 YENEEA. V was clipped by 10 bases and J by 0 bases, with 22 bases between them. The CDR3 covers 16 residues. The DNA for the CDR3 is TGTGCCACCACAGGTGGGGGGTGCCGATGCTCCTACGAGCAGTACTTC. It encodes CATTGGGCRCSYEQYF.

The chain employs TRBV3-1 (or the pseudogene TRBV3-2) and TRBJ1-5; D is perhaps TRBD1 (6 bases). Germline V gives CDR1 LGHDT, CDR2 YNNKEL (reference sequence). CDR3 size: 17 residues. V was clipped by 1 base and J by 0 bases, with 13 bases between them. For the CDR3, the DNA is TGTGCCAGCAGCCAAGGCCAGGGGCTCTATAGCAATCAGCCCCAGCATTTT. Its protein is CASSQGQGLYSNQPQHF.

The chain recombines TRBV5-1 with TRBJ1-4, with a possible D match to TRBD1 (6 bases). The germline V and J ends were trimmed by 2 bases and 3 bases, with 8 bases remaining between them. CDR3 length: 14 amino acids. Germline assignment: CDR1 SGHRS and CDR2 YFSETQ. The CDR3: CASSLTGSNEKLFF. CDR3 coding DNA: TGCGCCAGCAGCTTAACAGGGTCTAATGAAAAACTGTTTTTT.

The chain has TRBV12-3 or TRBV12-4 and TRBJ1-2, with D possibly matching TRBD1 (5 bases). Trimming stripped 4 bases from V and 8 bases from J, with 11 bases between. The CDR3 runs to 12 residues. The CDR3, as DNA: TGTGCCAGCAGTTCCACAGGTGGCGGCTACACCTTC. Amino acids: CASSSTGGGYTF.

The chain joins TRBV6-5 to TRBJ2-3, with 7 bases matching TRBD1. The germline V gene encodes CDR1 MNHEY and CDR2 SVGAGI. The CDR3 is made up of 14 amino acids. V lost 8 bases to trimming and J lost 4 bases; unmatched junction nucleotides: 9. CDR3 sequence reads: CASLRDRESDTQYF. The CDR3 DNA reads TGTGCCAGCCTCCGGGACAGAGAGTCAGATACGCAGTATTTT.

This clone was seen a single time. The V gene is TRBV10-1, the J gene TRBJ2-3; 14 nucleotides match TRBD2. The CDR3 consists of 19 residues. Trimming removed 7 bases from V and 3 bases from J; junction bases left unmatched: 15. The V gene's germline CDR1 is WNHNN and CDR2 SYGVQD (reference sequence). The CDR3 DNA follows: TGCGCCAGCACCCACGGGCTACGCGGGACTAGCGGGGGTACAGATACGCAGTATTTT. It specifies CASTHGLRGTSGGTDTQYF.

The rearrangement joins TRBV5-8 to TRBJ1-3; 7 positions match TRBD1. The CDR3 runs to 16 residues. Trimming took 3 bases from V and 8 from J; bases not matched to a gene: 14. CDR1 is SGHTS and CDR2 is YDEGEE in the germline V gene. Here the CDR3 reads CASSSRRDRVQDTIYF. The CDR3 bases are TGTGCCAGCAGCTCCAGACGAGACAGGGTGCAGGACACCATATATTTT.

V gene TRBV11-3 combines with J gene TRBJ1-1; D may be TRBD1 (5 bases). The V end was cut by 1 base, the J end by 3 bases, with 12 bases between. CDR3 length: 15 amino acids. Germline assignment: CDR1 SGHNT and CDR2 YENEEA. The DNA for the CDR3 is TGTGCCAGCAGCTTAGGGGGCAGAGACTACACTGAAGCTTTCTTT. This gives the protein CASSLGGRDYTEAFF.

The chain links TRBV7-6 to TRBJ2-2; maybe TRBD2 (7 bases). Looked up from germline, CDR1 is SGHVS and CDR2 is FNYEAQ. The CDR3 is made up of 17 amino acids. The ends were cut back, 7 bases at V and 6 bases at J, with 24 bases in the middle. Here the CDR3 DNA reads TGTGCCAGCACCCCACAGGTCCGGGGGGCGGTAGCCGGGGAGCTGTTTTTT. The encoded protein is CASTPQVRGAVAGELFF.

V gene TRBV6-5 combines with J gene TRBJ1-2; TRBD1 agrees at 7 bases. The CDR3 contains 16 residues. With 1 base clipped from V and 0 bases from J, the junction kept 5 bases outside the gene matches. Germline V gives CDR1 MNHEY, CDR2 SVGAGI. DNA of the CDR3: TGTGCCAGCAGTTACTTACGGGACAGAGCTAACTATGGCTACACCTTC. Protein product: CASSYLRDRANYGYTF.

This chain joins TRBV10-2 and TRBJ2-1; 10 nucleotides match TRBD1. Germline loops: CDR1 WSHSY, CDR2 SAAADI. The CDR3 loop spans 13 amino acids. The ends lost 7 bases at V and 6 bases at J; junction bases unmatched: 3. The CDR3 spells CASKDRGFNEQFF. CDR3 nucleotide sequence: TGCGCCAGCAAGGACAGGGGGTTCAATGAGCAGTTCTTC.

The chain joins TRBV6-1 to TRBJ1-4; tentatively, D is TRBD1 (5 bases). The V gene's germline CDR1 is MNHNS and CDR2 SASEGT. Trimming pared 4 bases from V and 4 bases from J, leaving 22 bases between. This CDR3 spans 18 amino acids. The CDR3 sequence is CASSADRLQFSLNEKLFF. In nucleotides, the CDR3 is TGTGCCAGCAGTGCTGACAGATTACAATTTTCCCTTAATGAAAAACTGTTTTTT.

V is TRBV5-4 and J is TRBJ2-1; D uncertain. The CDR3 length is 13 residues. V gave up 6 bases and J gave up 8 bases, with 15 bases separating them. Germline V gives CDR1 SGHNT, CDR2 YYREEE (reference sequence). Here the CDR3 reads CASTFNPRDEQFF. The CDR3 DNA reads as TGTGCCAGCACCTTTAACCCTCGGGATGAGCAGTTCTTC. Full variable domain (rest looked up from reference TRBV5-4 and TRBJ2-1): ETGVTQSPTHLIKTRGQQVTLRCSSQSGHNTVSWYQQALGQGPQFIFQYYREEENGRGNFPPRFSGLQFPNYSSELNVNALELDDSALYLCASTFNPRDEQFFGPGTRLTVL.

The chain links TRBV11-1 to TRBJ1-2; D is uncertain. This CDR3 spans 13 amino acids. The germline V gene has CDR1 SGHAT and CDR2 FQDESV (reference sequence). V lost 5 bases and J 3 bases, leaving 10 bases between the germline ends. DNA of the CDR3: TGTGCCAGCAGCCAACCACAACACTATGGCTACACCTTC. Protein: CASSQPQHYGYTF.

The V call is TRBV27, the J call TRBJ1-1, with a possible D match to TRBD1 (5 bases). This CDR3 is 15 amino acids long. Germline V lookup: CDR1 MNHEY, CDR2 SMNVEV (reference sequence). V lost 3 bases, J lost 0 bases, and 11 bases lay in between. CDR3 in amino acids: CASSLGGIMNTEAFF. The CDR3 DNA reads TGTGCCAGCAGTTTGGGGGGTATTATGAACACTGAAGCTTTCTTT.

CDR3 in amino acids: CASRPPGVDEQYF. For the CDR3, the DNA is TGCGCCAGCAGGCCCCCGGGGGTCGACGAGCAGTACTTC. The genes are TRBV4-1 and TRBJ2-7, with a possible D match to TRBD2 (6 bases). This CDR3 has 13 residues. With 6 bases removed from V and 5 bases from J, the gap between germline ends came to 14 bases. Germline CDR1 is MGHRA and CDR2 is YSYEKL.

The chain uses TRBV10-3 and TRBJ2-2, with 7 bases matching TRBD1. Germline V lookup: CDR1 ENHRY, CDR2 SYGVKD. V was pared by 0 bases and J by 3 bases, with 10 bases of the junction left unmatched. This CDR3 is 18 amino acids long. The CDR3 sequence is CAISESGGRGPYTGELFF. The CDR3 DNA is TGTGCCATCAGTGAGTCAGGGGGCAGGGGCCCTTACACCGGGGAGCTGTTTTTT.

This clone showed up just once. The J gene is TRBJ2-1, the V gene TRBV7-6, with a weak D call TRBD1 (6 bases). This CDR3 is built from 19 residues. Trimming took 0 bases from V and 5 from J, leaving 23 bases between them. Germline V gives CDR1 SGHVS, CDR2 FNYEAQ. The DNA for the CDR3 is TGTGCCAGCAGCTTAGCGTACAGGGCCACCGTAGTCCGAGACAATGAGCAGTTCTTC. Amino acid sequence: CASSLAYRATVVRDNEQFF.

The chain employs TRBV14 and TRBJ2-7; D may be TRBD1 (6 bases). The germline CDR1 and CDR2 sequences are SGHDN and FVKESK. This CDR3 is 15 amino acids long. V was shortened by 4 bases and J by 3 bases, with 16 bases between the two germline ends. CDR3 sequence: CASSPQGLGVYEQYF. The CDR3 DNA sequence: TGTGCCAGCAGCCCACAGGGTTTAGGGGTCTACGAGCAGTACTTC.

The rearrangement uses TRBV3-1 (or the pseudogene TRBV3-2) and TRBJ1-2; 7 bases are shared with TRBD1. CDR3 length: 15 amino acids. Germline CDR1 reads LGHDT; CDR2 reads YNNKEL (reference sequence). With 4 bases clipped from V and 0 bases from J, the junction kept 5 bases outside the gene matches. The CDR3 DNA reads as TGTGCCAGCAGCCCGACAGGGAACGCTAACTATGGCTACACCTTC. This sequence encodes CASSPTGNANYGYTF.

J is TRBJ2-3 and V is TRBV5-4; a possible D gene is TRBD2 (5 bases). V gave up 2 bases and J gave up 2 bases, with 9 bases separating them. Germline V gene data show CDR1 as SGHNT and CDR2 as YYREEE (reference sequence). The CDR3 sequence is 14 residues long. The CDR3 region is CASSLADLTDTQYF. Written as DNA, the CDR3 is TGTGCCAGCAGCTTAGCGGACCTCACAGATACGCAGTATTTT.

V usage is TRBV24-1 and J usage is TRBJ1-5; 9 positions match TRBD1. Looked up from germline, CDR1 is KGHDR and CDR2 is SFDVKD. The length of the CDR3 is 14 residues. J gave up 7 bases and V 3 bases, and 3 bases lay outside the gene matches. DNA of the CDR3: TGTGCCACCAGTGATCACAGGGGGCGACAGCCCCAGCATTTT. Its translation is CATSDHRGRQPQHF.